This record concerns one T cell receptor beta chain sequence. The specificity of this receptor is unknown. Base qualities are not provided; no much larger clone lies one nucleotide away. V is pared back by 4 bases and J by 7 bases, with 20 bases lying between the germline termini. Sequences MNHEY (CDR1) and SMNVEV (CDR2) are obtained from the germline V gene (reference sequence). Including cysteine and phenylalanine, the CDR3 has 15 amino acids. The retained sequence is limited to the CDR3, 45 bases, with the frame set at the first base. One collaborating source in Seattle enrolled patients during active infection and followed them longitudinally through the course of disease. Collaborating institutions collected whole blood in K2EDTA tubes following their own protocols. For TCRbeta analysis, collaborators shipped samples in one of three forms: frozen whole blood, isolated PBMCs, or DNA extracted from either of those sample types.

TCRbeta CDR3 regions were amplified from genomic DNA using the immunoSEQ Assay, a bias-controlled multiplex PCR. The authors processed their data as follows. Within the assay, amplification of reference gene primers was used to estimate how many nucleated cells each sample contained. To quantify the absolute abundance of each unique TCRbeta CDR3 rearrangement, sequence reads were collapsed and filtered. For each sample, productive Simpson clonality was calculated as the square root of Simpson's diversity index across productive rearrangements. What TCRdb holds here is the immuneACCESS table cut down to in-frame rearrangements. Part of the clones is not present; checked against another copy, under half of the missing clones reflect an unresolved V gene, and the others are unexplained. Clonal size and the V and J genes are those of that table, whereas D and trimming came from the DNA. Across this sample there are 68,000 or so clones, with less than 95% seen only once. The ten most abundant clones make up around 0.52% of the sample.

This record comes from a study of blood T cell repertoires in COVID-19 (dated by TCRdb to about 2020). In the study overall: Samples from collaborators originated in the United States, Italy and Spain and spanned both the acute and convalescent phases of COVID-19. The material from the prospective study consisted of cDNA or gDNA derived from T cells, B-cell-depleted T cells, or PBMCs. Subjects who had been exposed to COVID-19, were actively infected with it, or had recovered from it provided the deeply sampled blood TCRbeta repertoires that made up the dataset. The repertoires were released in a freely available public database meant as a resource for research on the immune response to SARS-CoV-2. Samples came from the ongoing ImmuneRACE study (first 160 participants) plus 1,254 subjects from 6 global collaborators. Nearly every sample came with metadata listing a de-identified subject ID, COVID-19 status, age in years and sex. Where HLA class I and class II types were available, the types were taken from metadata supplied by the sample provider, not from assay-based typing. General findings and caveats noted by the study authors: How much clinical and demographic metadata was included differed by source and by participant, and the metadata was provided uncurated.

The clonotype comes from a man between 45 and 60 years old with COVID-19, enrolled during active disease. The V and J genes are TRBV27 and TRBJ2-7; no D segment can be confidently identified. The sample taken for sequencing was peripheral blood. The CDR3 protein is CASSSLPYSTVEQYF. The DNA sequence follows: TGTGCCAGCAGTTCTCTCCCTTACTCTACGGTGGAGCAGTACTTC.